The T cell receptor (beta chain) described here comes from a study of T cells in Graves' hyperthyroidism and ophthalmopathy. After removal of 2 bases from V and 7 bases from J, the junction contained 5 bases not matched to a gene. From germline, CDR1 is SGHTA and CDR2 FQGTGA. This CDR3 region has 15 residues. Ophthalmopathy patients all had a Clinical Activity Score of at least 3, a NOSPECS grade of at least 4 and disease under 3 months old. Regions amplified from RNA transcripts were the TCR beta CDR3 regions. The HTBI primer set served for first-round RT-PCR of the TCR CDR3. A single record per CDR3 protein comes from TCRdb applying MiXCR to the multiplex PCR reads. The repertoire holds about 410,000 distinct CDR3 sequences, with roughly 14% as singletons.

The rearrangement uses TRBV7-3 and TRBJ2-2, with 9 bases lining up with TRBD1. Sequenced input: blood. The TCR was taken from a woman under 40 with Graves' ophthalmopathy. CDR3 nucleotide sequence: TGTGCCAGCAGCTTATCCGGACAGGGGATCGGGGAGCTGTTTTTT. Amino acids: CASSLSGQGIGELFF.